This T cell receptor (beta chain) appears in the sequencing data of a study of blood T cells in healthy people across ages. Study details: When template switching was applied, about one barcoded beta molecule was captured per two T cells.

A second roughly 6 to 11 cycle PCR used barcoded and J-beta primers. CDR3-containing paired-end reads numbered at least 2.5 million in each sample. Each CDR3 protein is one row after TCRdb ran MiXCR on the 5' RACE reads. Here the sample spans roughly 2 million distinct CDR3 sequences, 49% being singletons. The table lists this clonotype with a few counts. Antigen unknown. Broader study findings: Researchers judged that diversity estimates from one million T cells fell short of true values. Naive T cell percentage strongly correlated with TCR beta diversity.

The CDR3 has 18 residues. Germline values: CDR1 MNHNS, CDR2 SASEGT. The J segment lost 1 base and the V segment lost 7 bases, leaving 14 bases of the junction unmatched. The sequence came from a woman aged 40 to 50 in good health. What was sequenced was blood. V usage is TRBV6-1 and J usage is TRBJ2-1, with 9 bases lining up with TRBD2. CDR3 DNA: TGTGCCAGCACTCCCCGGCCGAGCGGGGGGCCTTCCTACAATGAGCAGTTCTTC. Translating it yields CASTPRPSGGPSYNEQFF.